The 9 T cell receptor beta chains below all came from one sample that was sequenced in a study of CD8+ T cells in alopecia areata. In each case, RNA was isolated and then reverse transcribed into cDNA as the sequencing template. The data were produced by immunoSEQ multiplex PCR, yet TCRdb's version contains in-frame clones alone and is incomplete. Of 210,000 or so clones in the sample, over 60% were seen once. Specified treatment: oral pan-JAK inhibitor, 5-10 mg twice daily. The sequencing used CD4+ T cells sorted from blood, collected at week 44, from a patient treated with tofacitinib. The receptors come from a human donor with alopecia areata.

In this sample, this clone turned up once. The chain uses TRBV11-2 and TRBJ1-2; perhaps TRBD1 as D (5 bases). The germline CDR1 and CDR2 sequences are SGHAT and FQNNGV. The V and J ends lost 8 bases and 5 bases respectively, with 18 bases between them. The CDR3 is made up of 14 amino acids. The CDR3 sequence: CASHNGRGGYGYTF. The CDR3, as DNA: TGTGCCAGCCACAATGGTCGTGGGGGATATGGCTACACCTTC. Complete variable domain (other parts from reference TRBV11-2 and TRBJ1-2): EAGVAQSPRYKIIEKRQSVAFWCNPISGHATLYWYQQILGQGPKLLIQFQNNGVVDDSQLPKDRFSAERLKGVDSTLKIQPAKLEDSAVYLCASHNGRGGYGYTFGSGTRLTVV.

This clone was detected a few times. The chain carries TRBV27 and TRBJ1-4; 8 positions match TRBD1. This CDR3 has 14 residues. Germline V gene data show CDR1 as MNHEY and CDR2 as SMNVEV (reference sequence). V lost 6 bases to trimming and J lost 7 bases; unmatched junction nucleotides: 7. The CDR3 protein is CASSLQGGGEKLFF. DNA for the CDR3: TGTGCCAGCAGCCTACAGGGGGGAGGTGAAAAACTGTTTTTT.

The rearrangement joins TRBV5-1 to TRBJ2-1; the match to TRBD2 covers 10 bases. Trimming at V came to 3 bases and at J to 9 bases, leaving 12 bases not matched to a gene. The CDR3 is made up of 16 amino acids. CDR1 and CDR2 (germline): SGHRS, YFSETQ. The CDR3 DNA follows: TGCGCCAGCAGCTACGTAAAAAGCGGGGGGGCTGGTGAGCAGTTCTTC. The encoded protein is CASSYVKSGGAGEQFF.

The rearrangement uses TRBV30 and TRBJ2-7, with D hard to call. Germline CDR1 GTSNPN, CDR2 SVGIG (reference sequence). Trimming stripped 1 base from V and 0 bases from J, with 7 bases between. The CDR3 is 13 amino acids. The CDR3 DNA reads as TGTGCCTGGAGTGGCAGTCTCTCCTACGAGCAGTACTTC. Amino acids: CAWSGSLSYEQYF.

This clone was recorded a few times. V usage is TRBV29-1 and J usage is TRBJ1-1; unclear D gene. Germline V gene sequence: CDR1 SQVTM, CDR2 ANQGSEA. The CDR3 is 13 amino acids. Trimming left V 4 bases short and J 0 bases short, with 9 bases between. The CDR3 DNA follows: TGCAGCGTTGTAAGGCCCTTGAACACTGAAGCTTTCTTT. Its translation: CSVVRPLNTEAFF. Filled out from reference TRBV29-1 and TRBJ1-1, the complete variable domain reads SAVISQKPSRDICQRGTSLTIQCQVDSQVTMMFWYRQQPGQSLTLIATANQGSEATYESGFVIDKFPISRPNLTFSTLTVSNMSPEDSSIYLCSVVRPLNTEAFFGQGTRLTVV.

This clone was seen only a few times. This rearrangement joins TRBV27 to TRBJ2-3, with TRBD2 matching over 9 bases. V lost 2 bases to trimming and J lost 8 bases; unmatched junction nucleotides: 8. Germline-derived CDR1 and CDR2 are MNHEY and SMNVEV (reference sequence). This CDR3 is built from 15 residues. CDR3 in amino acids: CASSLTASGASTQYF. CDR3 nucleotides: TGTGCCAGCAGTTTAACGGCTAGCGGGGCCAGTACGCAGTATTTT.

This clone was counted only a few times. The chain uses TRBV6-5 and TRBJ1-5; possible D gene TRBD1, 5 bases. Germline CDR1 is MNHEY and CDR2 is SVGAGI. The CDR3 has 13 residues. V was shortened by 2 bases and J by 11 bases, with 13 bases between the two germline ends. The CDR3: CASSYSGRAAQHF. The DNA for the CDR3 is TGTGCCAGCAGTTACAGCGGCAGGGCCGCCCAGCATTTT.

The rearrangement uses TRBV2 and TRBJ2-1, with 9 bases fitting TRBD2. The CDR3 spans 14 residues. Germline CDR1 reads SNHLY; CDR2 reads FYNNEI. V trimming: 4 bases; J trimming: 7 bases; junction bases outside the gene matches: 5. CDR3 in DNA: TGTGCCAGCAGTGGCGGGGGGGCCGTTAATGAGCAGTTCTTC. Translating it yields CASSGGGAVNEQFF.

The CDR3 sequence is CASSVAAAHEQYF. Here the CDR3 DNA reads TGTGCCAGCAGTGTCGCGGCGGCCCACGAGCAGTACTTC. This rearrangement joins TRBV2 to TRBJ2-7, with no clear D. Trimming stripped 4 bases from V and 5 bases from J, with 12 bases between. The CDR3 spans 13 residues. Germline lookup yields CDR1 SNHLY and CDR2 FYNNEI.